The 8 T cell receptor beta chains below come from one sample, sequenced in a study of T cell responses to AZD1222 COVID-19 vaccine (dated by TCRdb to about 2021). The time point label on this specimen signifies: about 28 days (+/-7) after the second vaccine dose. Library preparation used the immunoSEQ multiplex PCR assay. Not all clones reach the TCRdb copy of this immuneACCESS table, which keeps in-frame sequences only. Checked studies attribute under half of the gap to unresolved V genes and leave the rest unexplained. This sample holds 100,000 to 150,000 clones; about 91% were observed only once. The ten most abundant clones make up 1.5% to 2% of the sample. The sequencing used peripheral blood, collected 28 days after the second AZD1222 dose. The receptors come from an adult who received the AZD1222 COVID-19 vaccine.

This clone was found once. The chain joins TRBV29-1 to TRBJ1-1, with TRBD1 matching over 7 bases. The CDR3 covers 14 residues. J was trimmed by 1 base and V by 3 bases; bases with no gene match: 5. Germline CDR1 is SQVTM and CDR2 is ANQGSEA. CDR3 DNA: TGCAGCGTTGATATTCAGGGGGGGAACACTGAAGCTTTCTTT. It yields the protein CSVDIQGGNTEAFF.

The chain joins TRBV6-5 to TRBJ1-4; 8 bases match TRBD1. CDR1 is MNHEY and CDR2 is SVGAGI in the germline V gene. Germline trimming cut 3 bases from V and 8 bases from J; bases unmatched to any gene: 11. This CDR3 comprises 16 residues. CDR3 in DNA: TGTGCCAGCAGTTATGCCCCCACAGGGGGTTGGGAAAAACTGTTTTTT. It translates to CASSYAPTGGWEKLFF.

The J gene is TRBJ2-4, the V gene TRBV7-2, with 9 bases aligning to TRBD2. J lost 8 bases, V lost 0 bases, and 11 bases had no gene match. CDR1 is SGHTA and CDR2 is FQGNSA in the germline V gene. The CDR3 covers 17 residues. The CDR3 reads CASSLAASGNWGDIQYF. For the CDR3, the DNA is TGTGCCAGCAGCTTAGCGGCTAGCGGGAATTGGGGGGACATTCAGTACTTC.

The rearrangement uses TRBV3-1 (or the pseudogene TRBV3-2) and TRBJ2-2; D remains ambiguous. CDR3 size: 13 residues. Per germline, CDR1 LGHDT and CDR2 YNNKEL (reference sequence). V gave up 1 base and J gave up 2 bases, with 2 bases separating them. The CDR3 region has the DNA TGTGCCAGCAGCCAAGGAAACACCGGGGAGCTGTTTTTT. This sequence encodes CASSQGNTGELFF.

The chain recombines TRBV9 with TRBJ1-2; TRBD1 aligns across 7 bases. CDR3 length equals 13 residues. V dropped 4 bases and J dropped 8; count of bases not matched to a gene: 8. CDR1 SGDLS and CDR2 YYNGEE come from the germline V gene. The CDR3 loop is CASSPGQPMGYTF. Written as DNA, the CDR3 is TGTGCCAGCAGCCCGGGACAGCCTATGGGCTACACCTTC.

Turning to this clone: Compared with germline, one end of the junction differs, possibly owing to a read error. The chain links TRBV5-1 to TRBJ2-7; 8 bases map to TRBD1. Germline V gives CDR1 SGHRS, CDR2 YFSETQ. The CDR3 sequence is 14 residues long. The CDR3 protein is CASSFEGQGYEQYF. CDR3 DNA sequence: TGCGCAAGCAGCTTTGAAGGACAGGGTTACGAGCAGTACTTC. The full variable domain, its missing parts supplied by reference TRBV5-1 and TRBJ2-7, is KAGVTQTPRYLIKTRGQQVTLSCSPISGHRSVSWYQQTPGQGLQFLFEYFSETQRNKGNFPGRFSGRQFSNSRSEMNVSTLELGDSALYLCASSFEGQGYEQYFGPGTRLTVT.

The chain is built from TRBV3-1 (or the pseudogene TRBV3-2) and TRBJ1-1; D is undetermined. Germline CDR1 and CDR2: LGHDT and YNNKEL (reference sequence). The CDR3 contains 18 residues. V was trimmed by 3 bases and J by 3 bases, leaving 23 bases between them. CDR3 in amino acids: CASSHRRRMVMADTEAFF. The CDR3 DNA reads TGTGCCAGCAGCCACCGCAGGCGGATGGTTATGGCTGACACTGAAGCTTTCTTT.

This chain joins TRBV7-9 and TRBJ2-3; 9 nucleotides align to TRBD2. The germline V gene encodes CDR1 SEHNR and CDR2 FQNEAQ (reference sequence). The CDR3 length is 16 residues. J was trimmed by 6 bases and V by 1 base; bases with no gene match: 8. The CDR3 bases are TGTGCCAGCAGCTTAGGGCCTAGCGGGGCTGCGGATACGCAGTATTTT. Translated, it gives CASSLGPSGAADTQYF.